This TCR beta chain is from a study of T-cell memory formation after mild COVID-19. Study findings and constraints: SARS-CoV-2 specificity was not confirmed for second-wave clones peaking on day 37.

TCRdb reprocessed the 5' RACE reads with MiXCR, giving one entry per CDR3 protein. The sample consists of 250,000 to 300,000 distinct CDR3 sequences, around 15% of them appearing once. Details on this clonotype: Its antigen is undetermined.

Germline CDR1 reads LNHDA; CDR2 reads SQIVND (reference sequence). Germline trimming cut 5 bases from V and 1 base from J; bases unmatched to any gene: 11. The CDR3 contains 17 residues. V usage is TRBV19 and J usage is TRBJ1-5, with 7 nucleotides matching TRBD1. Sequencing was done on a sample of PBMCs or a T cell subset sorted from them (not recorded which). The TCR comes from a man between 18 and 35 years old who had mild COVID-19 (a few samples of this study predate the infection). Cell type and time point are not known. In DNA, the CDR3 is TGTGCCAGTAGTCACCTGACAGGGTCCGGAAGCAATCAGCCCCAGCATTTT. Amino acid sequence: CASSHLTGSGSNQPQHF.